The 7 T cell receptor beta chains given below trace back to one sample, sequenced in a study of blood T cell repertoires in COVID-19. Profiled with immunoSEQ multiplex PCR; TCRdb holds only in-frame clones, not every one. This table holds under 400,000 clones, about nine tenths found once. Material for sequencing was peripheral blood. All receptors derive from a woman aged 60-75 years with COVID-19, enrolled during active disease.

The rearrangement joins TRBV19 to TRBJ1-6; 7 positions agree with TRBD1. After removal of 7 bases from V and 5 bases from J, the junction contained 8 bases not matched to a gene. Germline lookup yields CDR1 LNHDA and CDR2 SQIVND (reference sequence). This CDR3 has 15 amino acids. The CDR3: CASNARDRDNSPLHF. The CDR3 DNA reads TGTGCCAGTAACGCCCGGGACAGAGATAATTCACCCCTCCACTTT.

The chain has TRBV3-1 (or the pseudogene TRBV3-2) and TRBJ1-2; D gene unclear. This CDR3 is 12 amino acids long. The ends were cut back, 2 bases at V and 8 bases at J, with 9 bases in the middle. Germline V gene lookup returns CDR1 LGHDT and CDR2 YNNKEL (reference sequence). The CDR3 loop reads CASSQLQRGYTF. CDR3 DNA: TGTGCCAGCAGCCAACTGCAGCGGGGCTACACCTTC.

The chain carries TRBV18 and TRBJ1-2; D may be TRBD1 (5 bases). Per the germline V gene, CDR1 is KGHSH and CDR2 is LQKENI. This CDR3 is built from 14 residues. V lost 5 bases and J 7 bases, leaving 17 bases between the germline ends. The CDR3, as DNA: TGTGCCAGCTCAGCAACACAGGACGTCGTTGGCTACACCTTC. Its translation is CASSATQDVVGYTF.

The CDR3 DNA reads as TGTGCCAGCAGCTCATGGACTAGCGGGAACACCGGGGAGCTGTTTTTT. Its protein is CASSSWTSGNTGELFF. The V and J genes are TRBV7-9 and TRBJ2-2, with 10 bases aligning to TRBD2. Germline CDR1 SEHNR, CDR2 FQNEAQ (reference sequence). The CDR3 extends over 16 amino acids. J was trimmed by 1 base and V by 4 bases; bases with no gene match: 3.

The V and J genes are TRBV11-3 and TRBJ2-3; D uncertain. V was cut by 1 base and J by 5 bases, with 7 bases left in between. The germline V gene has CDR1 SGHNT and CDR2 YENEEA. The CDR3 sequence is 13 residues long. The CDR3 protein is CASSLGAVDTQYF. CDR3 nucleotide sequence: TGTGCCAGCAGCTTAGGGGCAGTAGATACGCAGTATTTT.

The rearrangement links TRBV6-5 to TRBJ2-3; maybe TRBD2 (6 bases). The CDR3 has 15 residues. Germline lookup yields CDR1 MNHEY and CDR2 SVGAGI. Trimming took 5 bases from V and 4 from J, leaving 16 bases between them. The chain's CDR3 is CASSPSRGRSDTQYF. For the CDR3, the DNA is TGTGCCAGCAGTCCCTCACGGGGGAGGTCAGATACGCAGTATTTT.

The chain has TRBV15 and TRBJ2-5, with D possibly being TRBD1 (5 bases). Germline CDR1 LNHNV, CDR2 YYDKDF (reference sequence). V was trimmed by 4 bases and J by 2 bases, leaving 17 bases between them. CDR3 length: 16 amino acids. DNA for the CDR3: TGTGCCACCAGCATAGGACACCTCACCTTTCAAGAGACCCAGTACTTC. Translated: CATSIGHLTFQETQYF.